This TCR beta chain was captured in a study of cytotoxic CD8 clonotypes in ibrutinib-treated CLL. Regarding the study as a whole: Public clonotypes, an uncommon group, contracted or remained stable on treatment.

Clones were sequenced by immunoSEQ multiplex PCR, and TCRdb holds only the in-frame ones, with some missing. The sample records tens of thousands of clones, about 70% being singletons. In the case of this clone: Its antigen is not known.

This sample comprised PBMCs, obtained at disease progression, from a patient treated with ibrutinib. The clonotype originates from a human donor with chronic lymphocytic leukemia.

CDR3 loop: CASIKSPGQTYEQYF. In DNA, the CDR3 is TGTGCCAGCATCAAATCCCCGGGACAGACCTACGAGCAGTACTTC. The V and J genes are TRBV6-6 and TRBJ2-7; 7 bases line up with TRBD1. The CDR3 totals 15 residues. Looked up from germline, CDR1 is MNHNY and CDR2 is SVGAGI (reference sequence). Unmatched junction bases numbered 11, after V lost 7 bases and J lost 2 bases.